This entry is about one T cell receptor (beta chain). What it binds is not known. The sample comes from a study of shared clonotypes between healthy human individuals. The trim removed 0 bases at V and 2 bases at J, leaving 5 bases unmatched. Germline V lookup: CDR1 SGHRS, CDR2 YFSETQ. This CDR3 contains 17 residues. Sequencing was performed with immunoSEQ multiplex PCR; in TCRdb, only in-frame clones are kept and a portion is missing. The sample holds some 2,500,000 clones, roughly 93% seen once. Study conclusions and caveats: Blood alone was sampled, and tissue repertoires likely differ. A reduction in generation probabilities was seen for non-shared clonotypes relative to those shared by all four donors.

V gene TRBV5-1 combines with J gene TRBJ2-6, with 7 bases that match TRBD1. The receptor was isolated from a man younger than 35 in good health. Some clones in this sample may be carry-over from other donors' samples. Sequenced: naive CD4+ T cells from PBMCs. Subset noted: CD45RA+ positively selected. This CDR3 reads CASSLEGQPTGANVLTF. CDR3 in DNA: TGCGCCAGCAGCTTGGAGGGACAGCCAACTGGGGCCAACGTCCTGACTTTC. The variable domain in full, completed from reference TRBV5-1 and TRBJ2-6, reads KAGVTQTPRYLIKTRGQQVTLSCSPISGHRSVSWYQQTPGQGLQFLFEYFSETQRNKGNFPGRFSGRQFSNSRSEMNVSTLELGDSALYLCASSLEGQPTGANVLTFGAGSRLTVL.